This is a list of T cell receptor beta chains from one sample in a study of molecular identifiers for immune sequencing clone quantification. TCRdb reprocessed the PCR reads with MiXCR, giving one entry per CDR3 protein. The repertoire holds about 65,000 distinct CDR3 sequences, with around 20% as singletons. Material for sequencing was naive CD8+ T cells from blood, with Jurkat cell RNA spiked in. The receptors shown here come from a human donor in good health. Some libraries in this study had Jurkat cell RNA spiked in. The CDR3 runs from the conserved cysteine through the conserved F or W. Each record gives: clone size, V gene, J gene, D gene, CDR3 DNA, CDR3 protein. D genes are given only for firm matches. The size field is filled for only some rows; it gives once, few, many or a size class.

size: many
V: TRBV19
J: TRBJ2-7
D: NA
DNA: TGTGCCAGTAGTACTGAAGTTGGGACCTACGAGCAGTACTTC
CDR3: CASSTEVGTYEQYF

size: many
V: TRBV19
J: TRBJ2-6
D: TRBD1
DNA: TGTGCCAGTAGTATCTACGGGGACAGCTCTGGGGCCAACGTCCTGACTTTC
CDR3: CASSIYGDSSGANVLTF

size: many
V: TRBV3-1
J: TRBJ2-7
D: TRBD1
DNA: TGTGCCAGCAGCCCCCGGACAGGGCTCTCCTACGAGCAGTACTTC
CDR3: CASSPRTGLSYEQYF

size: many
V: TRBV5-1
J: TRBJ2-2
D: NA
DNA: TGCGCCAGCAGCTTGGGAATAGTGAACACCGGGGAGCTGTTTTTT
CDR3: CASSLGIVNTGELFF

size: NA
V: TRBV20-1
J: TRBJ1-1
D: NA
DNA: TGCAGTGCTAGGGGGTGGATCCGGGAAGGCACTGAAGCTTTCTTT
CDR3: CSARGWIREGTEAFF

size: NA
V: TRBV3-1
J: TRBJ2-1
D: NA
DNA: TGTGCCAGCAGCCCCCAGGCCCCTCACCCCTATGAGCAGTTCTTC
CDR3: CASSPQAPHPYEQFF

size: many
V: TRBV7-9
J: TRBJ2-5
D: NA
DNA: TGTGCCAGCAGCTTGCCGCGGTGGACCGCATCGGAGACCCAGTACTTC
CDR3: CASSLPRWTASETQYF

size: many
V: TRBV7-8
J: TRBJ2-7
D: NA
DNA: TGTGCCAGCAGCCACGTAGGAAACGAGCAGTACTTC
CDR3: CASSHVGNEQYF

size: many
V: TRBV7-2
J: TRBJ2-3
D: TRBD2
DNA: TGTGCCAGCAGCTTAGATGCGGGAGGGATTACAGATACGCAGTATTTT
CDR3: CASSLDAGGITDTQYF

size: many
V: TRBV7-9
J: TRBJ2-7
D: NA
DNA: TGTGCCAGCAGCTTAGGCCCGTTCTACGAGCAGTACTTC
CDR3: CASSLGPFYEQYF

size: medium-sized
V: TRBV7-2
J: TRBJ2-3
D: NA
DNA: TGTGCCAGCAGCTTAAGATATCGGAGCACAGATACGCAGTATTTT
CDR3: CASSLRYRSTDTQYF

size: many
V: TRBV29-1
J: TRBJ2-7
D: TRBD2
DNA: TGCAGCGTGGTACCGGGACTAGCGGGAGGGTACGAGCAGTACTTC
CDR3: CSVVPGLAGGYEQYF

size: many
V: TRBV29-1
J: TRBJ2-7
D: NA
DNA: TGCAGCGTTCATGAAGGTTCCGGTTACGAGCAGTACTTC
CDR3: CSVHEGSGYEQYF

size: many
V: TRBV4-2
J: TRBJ1-1
D: NA
DNA: TGTGCCAGCAGCCAAGAGGCCTCGTCCCCGATAAAGAACACTGAAGCTTTCTTT
CDR3: CASSQEASSPIKNTEAFF

size: many
V: TRBV7-2
J: TRBJ2-3
D: NA
DNA: TGTGCCAGCAGCTTAGAACCTTTTCCAGATACGCAGTATTTT
CDR3: CASSLEPFPDTQYF

size: many
V: TRBV20-1
J: TRBJ2-7
D: NA
DNA: TGCAGTGCTAGTATTCTAGGAACTTGGGAGCAGTACTTC
CDR3: CSASILGTWEQYF